This TCR beta chain was recovered during a study of blood T cell repertoires in COVID-19. Study information: Italy, Spain and the United States were the sources of the convalescent and acute COVID-19 samples. Sample material is recorded as cDNA or gDNA derived from T cells, B-cell-depleted T cells, or PBMCs.

Original processing methods: By means of reference gene primer amplification, nucleated cell counts were estimated. Method: immunoSEQ multiplex PCR; TCRdb's copy keeps in-frame clones and lacks some. The D gene and trimming were derived from the DNA, and the V and J assignments and clone size from that table. The sample yields fewer than 250,000 clones, around 80% seen once. The CDR3 is 12 residues long. CDR1 and CDR2 (germline): SGHRS, YFSETQ. The ends lost 7 bases at V and 3 bases at J; junction bases unmatched: 0. The V gene is TRBV5-1, the J gene TRBJ1-2; 10 nucleotides agree with TRBD1. The source is a woman aged 45-65 years with acute or convalescent COVID-19. The specimen was peripheral blood. This chain's CDR3 is CASGTGDYGYTF. The CDR3 DNA is TGCGCCAGCGGGACAGGGGACTATGGCTACACCTTC.